Presented here are 3 T cell receptor beta chains from one specimen sequenced in a study of cytomegalovirus exposure and HLA in healthy donors. The PCR made use of 60 Vbeta and 13 Jbeta primers. The method was immunoSEQ multiplex PCR; TCRdb's version includes in-frame clones alone and lacks a portion of them. The repertoire has some 160,000 clones, 65% to 85% of them found once; the top ten carry 5.5% to 7.5%. Specimen: PBMCs. Every receptor here comes from a woman aged 40 to 50 in good health and CMV-seropositive.

The gene calls are TRBV5-1 and TRBJ1-1; maybe TRBD1 (5 bases). Germline V gene sequence: CDR1 SGHRS, CDR2 YFSETQ. Deletions cut 0 bases from V and 0 bases from J, with 15 bases between. CDR3 length equals 17 residues. The CDR3 bases are TGCGCCAGCAGCTTGGAATTCGGACGGACAATGAACACTGAAGCTTTCTTT. Its protein product is CASSLEFGRTMNTEAFF.

The chain recombines TRBV7-9 with TRBJ2-3; D is unresolved. The V gene lost 1 base and the J gene lost 2 bases, with 10 bases spanning the gap. The CDR3 consists of 15 residues. Germline CDR1 is SEHNR and CDR2 is FQNEAQ (reference sequence). The CDR3 sequence is CASSLVSGFTDTQYF. The CDR3 DNA follows: TGTGCCAGCAGCTTAGTTTCCGGGTTCACAGATACGCAGTATTTT.

The chain uses TRBV7-3 and TRBJ1-6, with 11 bases identical to TRBD1. Germline V gene sequence: CDR1 SGHTA, CDR2 FQGTGA. The CDR3 loop spans 16 amino acids. V gave up 4 bases and J gave up 10 bases; unmatched junction bases: 9. CDR3 nucleotide sequence: TGTGCCAGCAGCTCACATAAAGGGACAGGGGGGTCACCCCTCCACTTT. This codes for CASSSHKGTGGSPLHF.